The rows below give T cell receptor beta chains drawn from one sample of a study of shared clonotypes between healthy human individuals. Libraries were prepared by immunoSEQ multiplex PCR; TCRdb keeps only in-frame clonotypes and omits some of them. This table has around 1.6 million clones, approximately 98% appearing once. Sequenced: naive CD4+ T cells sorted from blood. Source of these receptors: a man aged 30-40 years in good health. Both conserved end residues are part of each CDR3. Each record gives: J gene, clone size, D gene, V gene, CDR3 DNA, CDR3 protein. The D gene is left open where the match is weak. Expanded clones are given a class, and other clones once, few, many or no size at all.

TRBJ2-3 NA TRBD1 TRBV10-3 TGTGCCATCAGTGAGTCTGGACAGGGGGCCACAGATACGCAGTATTTT CAISESGQGATDTQYF
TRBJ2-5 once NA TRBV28 TGTGCCAGCAGTTACACCAGGGACCGGGAGACCCAGTACTTC CASSYTRDRETQYF
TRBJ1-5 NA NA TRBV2 TGTGCCAGCGCCGGGGACAGCAATCAGCCCCAGCATTTT CASAGDSNQPQHF
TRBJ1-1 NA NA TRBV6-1 TGTGCCAGCAGTGAAACGAGTCTACTGGCTTTCTTT CASSETSLLAFF
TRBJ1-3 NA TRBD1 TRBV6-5 TGTGCCAGCAGTTCAACAGGGGGAGGAAACACCATATATTTT CASSSTGGGNTIYF
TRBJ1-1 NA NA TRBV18 TGTGCCAGCTCACCCCCTCGACAGTTAGGGACGACGAACACTGAAGCTTTCTTT CASSPPRQLGTTNTEAFF
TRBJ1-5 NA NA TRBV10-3 TGTGCCATCAGTGAGTCAGGGAGAGGACTCAATCAGCCCCAGCATTTT CAISESGRGLNQPQHF
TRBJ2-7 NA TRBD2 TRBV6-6 TGTGCCAGCAGACACAGGACTAGCGGGCCAGCCTACGAGCAGTACTTC CASRHRTSGPAYEQYF
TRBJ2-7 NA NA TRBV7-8 TGTGCCAGCAGCTTTTTACAGGGTGGGAGCTACGAGCAGTACTTC CASSFLQGGSYEQYF
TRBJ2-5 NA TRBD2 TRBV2 TGTGCCAGCACCGCCCTAGCGGGAGCCTTGGAGACCCAGTACTTC CASTALAGALETQYF
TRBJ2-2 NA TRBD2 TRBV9 TGTGCCAGCAGCGTATCCCCCCAGCGGGGCGGGGAGCTGTTTTTT CASSVSPQRGGELFF
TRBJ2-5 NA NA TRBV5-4 TGTGCCAGCAGCTTTCGCACGCGTCAGACCCAGTACTTC CASSFRTRQTQYF
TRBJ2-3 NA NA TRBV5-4 TGTGCCAGCAGCTTCCCATCACGTTTGGAGGATACGCAGTATTTT CASSFPSRLEDTQYF
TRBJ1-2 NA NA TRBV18 TGTGCCAGCTCTCAAGACTCCAGCATGGGCTACACCTTC CASSQDSSMGYTF
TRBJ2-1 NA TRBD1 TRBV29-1 TGCAGCCACCGGGACAGCTCCTACAATGAGCAGTTCTTC CSHRDSSYNEQFF
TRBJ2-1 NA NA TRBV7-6 TGTGCCAGCAGCCCCACTGGCGGGGTGAACTACAATGAGCAGTTCTTC CASSPTGGVNYNEQFF
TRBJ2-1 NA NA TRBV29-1 TGCAGCGTTGAGGTCAGGGGCTACAATGAGCAGTTCTTC CSVEVRGYNEQFF
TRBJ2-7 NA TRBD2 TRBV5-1 TGCGCCAGCAGCTTGGGATTGGGGACTAGCGGGAGGGGAGACGAGCAGTACTTC CASSLGLGTSGRGDEQYF
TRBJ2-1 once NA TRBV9 TGTGCCAGCAGCCCTGTTGGGGACCGTTACAATGAGCAGTTCTTC CASSPVGDRYNEQFF
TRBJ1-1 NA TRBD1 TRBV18 TGTGCCAGCTCACCACCTCTCGGGACAGAGCTGACTGAAGCTTTCTTT CASSPPLGTELTEAFF
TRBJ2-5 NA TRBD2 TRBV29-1 TGCAGCGTTTCGGGTTTGGGGCGGGAGGCCGTCCGGGAGACCCAGTACTTC CSVSGLGREAVRETQYF
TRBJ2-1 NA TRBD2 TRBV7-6 TGTGCCAGCCATGGTAGCGGGAGTCCCATTCGCGTCTTC CASHGSGSPIRVF
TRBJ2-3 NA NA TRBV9 TGTGCCAGCAGCGTAGGACCGAGTGTAATGGGGACCACAGATACGCAGTATTTT CASSVGPSVMGTTDTQYF
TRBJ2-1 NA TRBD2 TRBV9 TGTGCCAGCAGCAGTGAGGGGAGGGGTCCCTACAATGAGCAGTTCTTC CASSSEGRGPYNEQFF
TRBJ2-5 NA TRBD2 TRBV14 TGTGCCAGCAGTCTTAAAACCCCGGGACTAGCGGGAGAGACCCAGTACTTC CASSLKTPGLAGETQYF
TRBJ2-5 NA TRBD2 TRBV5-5 TGTGCCAGCAGCCAGAGACTAGCGGGACCGTCGGAGACCCAGTACTTC CASSQRLAGPSETQYF
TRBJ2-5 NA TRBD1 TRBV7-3 TGTGCCAGCAGCCAAACAGGGGGCGAGACCCAGTACTTC CASSQTGGETQYF
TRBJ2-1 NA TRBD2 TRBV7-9 TGTGCCAGCAGCTTAGACCCGACTAGCAGCAATGAGCAGTTCTTC CASSLDPTSSNEQFF
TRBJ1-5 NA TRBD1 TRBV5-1 TGCGCCAGCAGCTTGGGTCCACAGGGGGGTAGCAATCAGCCCCAGCATTTT CASSLGPQGGSNQPQHF
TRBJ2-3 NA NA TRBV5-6 TGTGCCAGCAGCCCCCTAGGATCCGATACGCAGTATTTT CASSPLGSDTQYF
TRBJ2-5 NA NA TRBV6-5 TGTGCCAGCCGGGACCAAAAGACCCAGTACTTC CASRDQKTQYF
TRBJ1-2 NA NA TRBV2 TGTGCCAGCAGTGTCCCTCTAAGGGGTGGCTACACCTTC CASSVPLRGGYTF